Shown below are 8 T cell receptor beta chains from a single sample sequenced in a study of T cells in women clearing cervical HPV infection (dated by TCRdb to about 2018). Libraries came from the immunoSEQ multiplex PCR assay. TCRdb retrieved this table from immuneACCESS and kept in-frame rearrangements only. Not all clones are present; in checked studies, unresolved V genes account for under half, and no reason is known for the remainder. The record for this sample contains some 31,000 clones. The ten biggest clones cover roughly 7% of the sample. The sample comprised blood buffy coat. Receptors originate from a woman between 18 and 70 years old with a cervical HPV16 infection that either progressed to CIN3+ or cleared (not recorded which).

Points on this clone: The CDR3 end falls 3 residues outside the read, so it is completed with the germline J gene. The gene calls are TRBV7-3 and TRBJ2-1; perhaps TRBD2 as D (6 bases). The germline V gene encodes CDR1 SGHTA and CDR2 FQGTGA. The length of the CDR3 is 15 residues. V was cut by 5 bases and J by 4 bases, with 15 bases left in between. Here the CDR3 reads CASSEWGVPYNEQFF. The CDR3 DNA, read in part, is TGTGCCAGCAGCGAATGGGGGGTTCCTTACAATGAG.

Remarks on this clone: The missing CDR3 end, 3 residues past where the read stops, is filled in from the germline J gene. The chain carries TRBV6-1 and TRBJ1-5; 10 bases are a match to TRBD1. CDR1 MNHNS and CDR2 SASEGT come from the germline V gene. The CDR3 contains 16 residues. J gave up 6 bases and V 1 base, and 6 bases lay outside the gene matches. CDR3 DNA, as far as it was read: TGTGCCAGCAGTGAAGGACAGGGGGCGTTCCTTCAGCCC. It yields the protein CASSEGQGAFLQP. The complete CDR3 reads CASSEGQGAFLQPQHF.

CDR3 sequence reads: CASEGEDRGSNQPQHF. The DNA read from the CDR3 is TGTGCCAGCGAGGGGGAGGACAGAGGAAGCAATCAGCCC. The chain combines TRBV2 with TRBJ1-5; maybe TRBD1 (6 bases). From the germline J gene comes the end of the CDR3, since the read stops 3 residues before it. V dropped 8 bases and J dropped 1 base, with 18 bases sitting between them. CDR1 SNHLY and CDR2 FYNNEI come from the germline V gene. The CDR3 sequence is 16 residues long. Complete variable domain (other parts from reference TRBV2 and TRBJ1-5): EPEVTQTPSHQVTQMGQEVILRCVPISNHLYFYWYRQILGQKVEFLVSFYNNEISEKSEIFDDQFSVERPDGSNFTLKIRSTKLEDSAMYFCASEGEDRGSNQPQHFGDGTRLSIL.

About this clone: The read falls 3 residues short of the CDR3 end, and the missing part is taken from the germline J gene. This chain joins TRBV10-3 and TRBJ2-2; no clear D. CDR3 length: 15 amino acids. Trimming took off 2 bases at V and 4 bases at J, with 11 bases between the two ends. Germline-derived CDR1 and CDR2 are ENHRY and SYGVKD. The CDR3 loop reads CAISESRVLTGELFF. Incomplete CDR3 DNA: TGTGCCATCAGTGAGAGTCGGGTTCTCACCGGGGAG.

Here the CDR3 reads CAWTRTGGTDTQYF. The covered CDR3 bases are TGTGCCTGGACCAGGACAGGGGGCACAGATACG. This sequence joins TRBV30 and TRBJ2-3, with 9 positions matching TRBD1. The read finishes 3 residues shy of the CDR3 end, and the germline J gene is used to complete it. Germline trimming cut 4 bases from V and 1 base from J; bases unmatched to any gene: 3. CDR1 GTSNPN and CDR2 SVGIG come from the germline V gene (reference sequence). The CDR3 is 14 residues long.

The CDR3 loop is CASSPLRDRGDQPQHF. The DNA read from the CDR3 is TGTGCCAGCAGCCCCCTCCGGGACAGGGGGGATCAGCCC. V gene TRBV6-2 or TRBV6-3 combines with J gene TRBJ1-5; TRBD1 aligns across 11 bases. The CDR3 extends 3 residues past the end of the read, so its final part is completed from the germline J gene. The germline gives CDR1 MNHEY, CDR2 SVGEGT. V shed 6 bases, J shed 5 bases, and the junction held 9 bases outside the gene matches. The CDR3 covers 16 residues.

To note about this clone: The read comes to an end 3 residues before the CDR3 does, leaving the germline J gene to fill in the end. J is TRBJ2-7 and V is TRBV5-1; D is possibly TRBD1 (6 bases). Trimming pared 4 bases from V and 0 bases from J, leaving 14 bases between. Per germline, CDR1 SGHRS and CDR2 YFSETQ. The CDR3 spans 15 residues. Incomplete CDR3 DNA: TGCGCCAGCAGCCCCTCCGGGACAAACTCCTACGAG. This encodes CASSPSGTNSYE. The entire CDR3 sequence reads CASSPSGTNSYEQYF.

Comments on this clone: The CDR3 end falls 3 residues outside the read, so it is completed with the germline J gene. V is TRBV19 and J is TRBJ2-5, with D uncertain. The CDR3 length is 16 residues. Germline CDR1 LNHDA, CDR2 SQIVND (reference sequence). V was pared by 0 bases and J by 2 bases, with 13 bases between. CDR3 DNA (partial): TGTGCCAGTAGTATAGAAGCCGCAGGTTTGCAAGAGACC. As protein: CASSIEAAGLQET. The entire CDR3 sequence reads CASSIEAAGLQETQYF.